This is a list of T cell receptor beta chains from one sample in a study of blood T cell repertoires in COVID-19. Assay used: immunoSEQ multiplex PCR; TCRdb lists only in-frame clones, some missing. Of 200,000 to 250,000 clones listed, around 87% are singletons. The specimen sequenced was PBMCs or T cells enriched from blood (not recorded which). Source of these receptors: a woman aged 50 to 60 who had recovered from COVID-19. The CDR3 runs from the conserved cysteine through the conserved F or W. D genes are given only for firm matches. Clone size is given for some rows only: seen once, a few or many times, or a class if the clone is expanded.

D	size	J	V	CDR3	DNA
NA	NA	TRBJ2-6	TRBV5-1	CASTEGGSGANVLTF	TGCGCCTCGACAGAAGGGGGATCTGGGGCCAACGTCCTGACTTTC
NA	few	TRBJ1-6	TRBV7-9	CASSFSDAGIFSPLHF	TGTGCCAGCAGCTTCTCAGATGCAGGCATTTTTTCACCCCTCCACTTT
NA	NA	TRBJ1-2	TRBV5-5	CASSLEGQGPWTF	TGTGCCAGCAGCTTGGAGGGGCAGGGGCCGTGGACCTTC
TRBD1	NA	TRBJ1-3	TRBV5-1	CASSLRQGGSGNTIYF	TGCGCCAGCAGCTTGAGACAGGGTGGCTCTGGAAACACCATATATTTT
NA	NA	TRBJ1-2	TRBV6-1	CASSEGKLPGTFWDGYTF	TGTGCCAGCAGTGAAGGGAAATTACCAGGTACTTTTTGGGATGGCTACACCTTC
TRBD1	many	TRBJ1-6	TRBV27	CASSPRDRPSSYNSPLHF	TGTGCCAGCAGTCCCCGGGACAGGCCGAGCTCCTATAATTCACCCCTCCACTTT
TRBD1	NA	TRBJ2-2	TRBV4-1	CASSQVSFGALQGYTGELFF	TGCGCCAGCAGCCAAGTCAGCTTTGGAGCTTTACAGGGGTACACCGGGGAGCTGTTTTTT
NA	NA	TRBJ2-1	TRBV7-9	CASSLGGGAAYNEQFF	TGTGCCAGCAGCTTAGGAGGGGGGGCCGCCTACAATGAGCAGTTCTTC
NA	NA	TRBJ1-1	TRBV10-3	CAITSGNTEAFF	TGTGCCATCACTTCGGGTAACACTGAAGCTTTCTTT
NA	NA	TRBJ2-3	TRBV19	CASTVVGTDTQYF	TGTGCCAGTACCGTAGTTGGCACAGATACGCAGTATTTT
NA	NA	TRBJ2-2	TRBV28	CASRSTGHNTGELFF	TGTGCCAGCAGGTCGACAGGCCATAACACCGGGGAGCTGTTTTTT
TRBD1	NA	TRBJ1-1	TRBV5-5	CASSLQGGTEAFF	TGTGCCAGCAGCCTGCAGGGGGGCACTGAAGCTTTCTTT
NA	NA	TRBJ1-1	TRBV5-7	CASSLAGGRKTNTEAFF	TGTGCCAGCAGCTTGGCCGGGGGGCGGAAGACAAACACTGAAGCTTTCTTT
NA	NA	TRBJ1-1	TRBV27	CASSSRYTGGDTEAFF	TGTGCCAGCAGTTCACGCTACACAGGCGGTGACACTGAAGCTTTCTTT
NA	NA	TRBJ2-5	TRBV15	CATSRGPDGWETQYF	TGTGCCACCAGCAGGGGCCCGGATGGGTGGGAGACCCAGTACTTC
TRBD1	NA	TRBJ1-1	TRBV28	CASRERQGAEAFF	TGTGCCAGCAGGGAAAGACAGGGCGCTGAAGCTTTCTTT
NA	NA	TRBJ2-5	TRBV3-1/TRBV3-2	CASQYSWGLAYQETQYF	TGTGCCAGTCAATACTCGTGGGGTTTAGCGTACCAAGAGACCCAGTACTTC
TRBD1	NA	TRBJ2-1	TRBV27	CASSLSRDRASYGQFF	TGTGCCAGCAGTTTATCTCGGGACAGAGCCTCCTACGGGCAGTTCTTC
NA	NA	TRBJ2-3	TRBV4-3	CASSQDPGTDTQYF	TGCGCCAGCAGCCAAGATCCGGGCACAGATACGCAGTATTTT
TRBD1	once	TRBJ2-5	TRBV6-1	CASSEDRGETQYF	TGTGCCAGCAGTGAAGACAGGGGGGAGACCCAGTACTTC
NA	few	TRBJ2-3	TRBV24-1	CATSDLQQGGTDTQYF	TGTGCCACCAGTGATTTGCAGCAGGGCGGCACAGATACGCAGTATTTT
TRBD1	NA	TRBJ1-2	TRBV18	CASSPNSGQGKDYTF	TGTGCCAGCTCACCGAACTCCGGACAGGGGAAAGACTACACCTTC
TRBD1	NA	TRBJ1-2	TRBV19	CASSPRQGYGYTF	TGTGCCAGTAGTCCCCGACAGGGTTATGGCTACACCTTC
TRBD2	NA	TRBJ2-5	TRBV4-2	CASSQPGLAGLLRETQYF	TGTGCCAGCAGCCAACCGGGACTAGCGGGACTCCTCAGGGAGACCCAGTACTTC
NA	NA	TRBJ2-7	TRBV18	CASCERVAYEQYF	TGTGCCAGCTGTGAGCGGGTCGCCTACGAGCAGTACTTC
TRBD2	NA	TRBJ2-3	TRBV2	CASSEGTSGWADTQYF	TGTGCCAGCAGTGAAGGGACTAGCGGGTGGGCAGATACGCAGTATTTT
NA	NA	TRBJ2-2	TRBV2	CASSELRGSTGELFF	TGTGCCAGCAGTGAACTCCGCGGGTCCACCGGGGAGCTGTTTTTT
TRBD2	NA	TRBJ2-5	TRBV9	CASSVGLAGTQETQYF	TGTGCCAGCAGCGTAGGGCTAGCGGGGACCCAAGAGACCCAGTACTTC
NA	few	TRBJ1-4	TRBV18	CASSPLTGTPAF	TGTGCCAGCTCACCGCTTACAGGGACGCCGGCTTTT
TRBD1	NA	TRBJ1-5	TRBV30	CAWSSGQYEPQHF	TGTGCCTGGAGCTCGGGACAGTATGAGCCCCAGCATTTT
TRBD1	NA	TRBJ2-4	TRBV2	CASQQGALAKNIQYF	TGTGCCAGCCAACAGGGGGCACTAGCCAAAAACATTCAGTACTTC
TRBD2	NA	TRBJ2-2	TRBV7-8	CASSLSASGSPAGELFF	TGTGCCAGCAGCTTATCGGCTAGCGGGAGTCCGGCCGGGGAGCTGTTTTTT
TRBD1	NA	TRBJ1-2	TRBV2	CASSEWRQGGGYTF	TGTGCCAGCAGTGAATGGCGACAGGGGGGCGGCTACACCTTC
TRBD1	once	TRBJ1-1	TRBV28	CASLPPGTGGEFTEAFF	TGTGCCAGCCTACCCCCGGGGACAGGGGGCGAGTTTACTGAAGCTTTCTTT
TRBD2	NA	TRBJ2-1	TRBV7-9	CASSRWRDYGYNEQFF	TGTGCCAGCAGCCGATGGCGGGACTATGGGTACAATGAGCAGTTCTTC
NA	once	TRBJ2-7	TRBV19	CASSINGRGSYEQYF	TGTGCCAGTAGTATCAACGGGCGGGGCTCCTACGAGCAGTACTTC
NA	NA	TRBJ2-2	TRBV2	CASSGLNTGELFF	TGTGCCAGCAGTGGTCTGAACACCGGGGAGCTGTTTTTT
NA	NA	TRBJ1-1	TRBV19	CASSIEDRPSGTEAFF	TGTGCCAGTAGTATCGAGGACAGACCCTCGGGCACTGAAGCTTTCTTT
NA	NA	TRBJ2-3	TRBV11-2	CASSSAPRGTDTQYF	TGTGCCAGCAGCTCCGCCCCCAGGGGCACAGATACGCAGTATTTT
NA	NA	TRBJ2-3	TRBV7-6	CASSNLRLGRPDTQYF	TGTGCCAGCAGCAACCTCCGACTAGGAAGGCCAGATACGCAGTATTTT
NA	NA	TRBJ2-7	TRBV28	CASSQGGTIYEQYF	TGTGCCAGCAGTCAAGGAGGTACTATCTACGAGCAGTACTTC
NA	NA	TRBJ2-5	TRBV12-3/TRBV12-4	CASSSEETQYF	TGTGCCAGCAGTTCTGAAGAGACCCAGTACTTC
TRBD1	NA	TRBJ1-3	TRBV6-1	CASSEGTVLSGNTIYF	TGTGCCAGCAGTGAGGGGACAGTTCTCTCTGGAAACACCATATATTTT
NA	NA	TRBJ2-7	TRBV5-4	CASSLSVKRVSYEQYF	TGTGCCAGCAGCTTGAGTGTAAAGCGGGTCTCCTACGAGCAGTACTTC
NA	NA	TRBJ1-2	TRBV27	CASSSRRTADYGYTF	TGTGCCAGCAGTTCCCGTCGGACAGCTGACTATGGCTACACCTTC
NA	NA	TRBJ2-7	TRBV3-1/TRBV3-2	CASSSRADSRRQYF	TGTGCCAGCAGCTCACGCGCCGACTCCAGACGGCAGTACTTC
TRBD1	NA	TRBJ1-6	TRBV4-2	CASSQDWRQGYSPLHF	TGTGCCAGCAGCCAAGATTGGAGACAGGGTTATTCACCCCTCCACTTT
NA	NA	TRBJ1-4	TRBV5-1	CASSLVPRVWREKLFF	TGCGCCAGCAGCTTGGTCCCCCGGGTATGGCGTGAAAAACTGTTTTTT
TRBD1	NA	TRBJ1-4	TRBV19	CASKDRGSNEKLFF	TGTGCCAGTAAGGACAGGGGTTCTAATGAAAAACTGTTTTTT
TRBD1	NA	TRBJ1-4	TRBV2	CASSAPGQANEKLFF	TGTGCCAGCAGTGCCCCGGGACAGGCCAATGAAAAACTGTTTTTT
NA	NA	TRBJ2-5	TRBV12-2	CASRFRSGTQYF	TGTGCAAGTCGCTTCCGCTCAGGAACCCAGTACTTC
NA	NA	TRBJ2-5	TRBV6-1	CASSEAGDETQYF	TGTGCCAGCAGTGAAGCGGGAGACGAGACCCAGTACTTC
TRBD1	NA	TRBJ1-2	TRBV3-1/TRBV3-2	CASSQGKGAGGYTF	TGTGCCAGCAGCCAAGGGAAGGGGGCCGGCGGCTACACCTTC